Presented here are 8 T cell receptor beta chains from one specimen sequenced in a study of T-cell memory formation after mild COVID-19 (dated by TCRdb to about 2021). Libraries were constructed by 5' RACE. Instrument on record: Illumina NovaSeq 6000. The public reads were quality trimmed at Q25 with fastp and then assembled into clones with MiXCR by TCRdb, keeping productive beta chains. Each entry is one CDR3 protein sequence, shown with its most common DNA and genes. This sample gives roughly 220,000 distinct CDR3 sequences in total; over 7.5% of them show up just once. The top ten constitute about 3.8% of the sample. Sequenced input: PBMCs or a T cell subset sorted from them (not recorded which). The receptors originated from a man between 18 and 29 years old who had mild COVID-19 (a few samples of this study predate the infection). The sample titles of this study are shuffled in the database, so cell type and time point are left out; the donor was told from shared clones.

This clonotype was recorded a few times. The chain joins TRBV9 to TRBJ1-5; unclear D gene. Germline V gene lookup returns CDR1 SGDLS and CDR2 YYNGEE. V was cut by 0 bases and J by 2 bases, with 12 bases left in between. This CDR3 is built from 16 residues. CDR3 sequence reads: CASSVDPGGGNQPQHF. The CDR3 coding sequence is TGTGCCAGCAGCGTAGACCCAGGCGGCGGCAATCAGCCCCAGCATTTT.

The sample holds many counts of this clonotype. Written as DNA, the CDR3 is TGTGCCAGCAGTCGAGAGGCCCGCTGGTCACCCCTCCACTTT. It is translated as CASSREARWSPLHF. The rearrangement links TRBV6-5 to TRBJ1-6; D is ambiguous. Looked up from germline, CDR1 is MNHEY and CDR2 is SVGAGI. Between the trimmed V and J ends, which lost 5 bases and 10 bases, there was a span of 15 bases. The CDR3 loop spans 14 amino acids.

This clonotype was picked up many times. V usage is TRBV9 and J usage is TRBJ2-3; no firm D call. Germline V gene lookup returns CDR1 SGDLS and CDR2 YYNGEE. The V end was cut by 0 bases, the J end by 2 bases, with 13 bases between. The CDR3 has 16 residues. CDR3 sequence (DNA): TGTGCCAGCAGCGTAGGGGCAGTGGATTTCACAGATACGCAGTATTTT. Its translation is CASSVGAVDFTDTQYF.

This clonotype turned up a few times. CDR3 residues: CSAGLITGELFF. CDR3 coding DNA: TGCAGTGCTGGACTGATCACCGGGGAGCTGTTTTTT. The chain recombines TRBV20-1 with TRBJ2-2; TRBD2 is a possible D gene (5 bases). This CDR3 is built from 12 residues. V was shortened by 5 bases and J by 4 bases, with 8 bases between the two germline ends. Germline CDR1 is DFQATT and CDR2 is SNEGSKA (reference sequence).

This clonotype has ten or more counts. The chain uses TRBV29-1 and TRBJ2-4; the match to TRBD1 covers 8 bases. V gave up 4 bases and J gave up 7 bases; unmatched junction bases: 6. Germline CDR1 reads SQVTM; CDR2 reads ANQGSEA. The CDR3 is made up of 13 amino acids. The CDR3 here is CSVAQTGVNIQYF. Here the CDR3 DNA reads TGCAGCGTTGCCCAGACAGGGGTCAACATTCAGTACTTC.

This clonotype was seen a few times. The V gene is TRBV20-1, the J gene TRBJ1-1; D gene ambiguous. The germline gives CDR1 DFQATT, CDR2 SNEGSKA (reference sequence). Trimming removed 7 bases at V and 4 bases at J, with 13 bases between. The CDR3 is made up of 12 amino acids. This CDR3 is CSGRQGATEAFF. For the CDR3, the DNA is TGCAGTGGCAGGCAAGGAGCCACTGAAGCTTTCTTT.

This clonotype came up many times. V usage is TRBV9 and J usage is TRBJ2-3; the D is unclear. The CDR3 totals 15 residues. Germline loops: CDR1 SGDLS, CDR2 YYNGEE. V was trimmed by 5 bases and J by 0 bases, leaving 13 bases between them. The CDR3 loop is CASRSPPGSTDTQYF. The CDR3 coding sequence is TGTGCCAGCAGATCACCCCCTGGTAGCACAGATACGCAGTATTTT.

There are a few counts of this clonotype. The chain joins TRBV28 to TRBJ2-1; TRBD2 aligns across 10 bases. The CDR3 is 15 amino acids. The germline CDR1 and CDR2 sequences are MDHEN and SYDVKM. After removal of 6 bases from V and 8 bases from J, the junction contained 10 bases not matched to a gene. The CDR3 spells CASSLRAGGSYEQFF. The DNA for the CDR3 is TGTGCCAGCAGCCTTCGAGCGGGGGGGAGCTATGAGCAGTTCTTC.